This TCR beta chain was retrieved from a study of blood T cell repertoires in COVID-19 (dated by TCRdb to about 2020). Regarding the research as a whole: The collaborator samples originated in the United States, Italy and Spain and spanned the acute and convalescent phases of COVID-19. The prospective study material was composed of cDNA or gDNA derived from T cells, B-cell-depleted T cells, or PBMCs. Deeply sampled blood TCRbeta repertoires from subjects exposed to, actively infected with, or recovered from COVID-19 were included in the dataset. The repertoires were released in a freely available public database intended as a resource for research on the immune response to SARS-CoV-2. Samples came from the ongoing ImmuneRACE study (first 160 participants) plus 1,254 subjects from 6 global collaborators. The sample metadata nearly always contained a de-identified subject ID, COVID-19 status, age in years and sex. HLA class I and class II types, where available, came from metadata supplied by the sample provider rather than from assay-based typing. Findings and caveats that apply to the study as a whole: The quantity of clinical and demographic metadata differed by source and by participant and was supplied without curation.

Enrolling through a virtual design, the prospective study's participants ranged in age from roughly 18 to 89 years and lived across some 23 United States geographic areas. In the prospective study, participants were assigned to cohorts based on the clinical history participants reported in a screening survey and a study questionnaire. Exposed participants were defined as having been in contact with someone with a PCR-confirmed or clinician-diagnosed COVID-19 case within 2 weeks of study entry. In the prospective study, whole blood, serum and a nasopharyngeal or oropharyngeal swab were collected from each participant by mobile phlebotomists. Prospective study participants could optionally give additional blood draws and questionnaires over an approximately 2-month period. Prospective study blood samples were shipped either frozen or at room temperature before DNA extraction. Via the germline V gene, CDR1 is SGHRS and CDR2 YFSETQ. The CDR3 goes from the cysteine to the phenylalanine over 14 residues. The CDR3 DNA has 42 bases and is translated from base 1. V lost 4 bases and J lost 2 bases, and the count of bases not matched to a germline gene is 4.

In regard to this clone: Its antigen remains undetermined. Base qualities are not recorded, but no much larger clone differs from it by a single base.

TCRbeta CDR3 regions were amplified from genomic DNA using the immunoSEQ Assay, a bias-controlled multiplex PCR. As for the authors' bioinformatics: Nucleated cell counts per sample were estimated from amplification of reference gene primers within the assay. To quantify the absolute abundance of each unique TCRbeta CDR3 rearrangement, sequence reads were collapsed and filtered. For each sample, productive Simpson clonality was calculated as the square root of Simpson's diversity index over productive rearrangements. TCRdb provides this immuneACCESS table in a form limited to in-frame rearrangements. Some clones are lacking; in checked studies, under half of them reflect an unresolved V gene, and why the rest are absent is not known. V and J calls and clone size follow that table, whereas D and trimming were derived from the DNA. Within this sample are about 250,000 clones, with 80% to 90% of them counted one time only. The ten most abundant clones make up just over 6.5% of the sample.

This chain is built from TRBV5-1 and TRBJ2-3, with TRBD2 matching 7 junction bases. The TCR sequence derives from a woman in her forties or fifties who had been exposed to COVID-19. Material for sequencing was PBMCs or T cells enriched from blood (not recorded which). The CDR3 region has the sequence CASSIGTNTDTQYF. Read as DNA, the sequence is TGCGCCAGCAGCATTGGGACTAACACAGATACGCAGTATTTT.